These T cell receptor beta chains were read from a single sample in a study of T cells expressing NK-cell markers. TCRdb reanalyzed the 5' RACE reads, giving one entry per CDR3 protein sequence and no DNA. This table holds roughly 390,000 distinct CDR3 sequences. Sequences were obtained from blood T cells: a sorted CD56 or NKG2C T cell subset, CD4+ or CD8+ T cells, or bulk PBMC T cells (not recorded which). Receptor source: a man aged 18 to 69 in good health. Each CDR3 is given with its conserved first and last residue. The order of the fields is V gene, J gene, CDR3 protein.

>TRBV7-8|TRBJ2-1
CASSSRGSGGAYNEQFF
>TRBV12-3/TRBV12-4|TRBJ1-2
CASSSRQGTGYTF
>TRBV12-3/TRBV12-4|TRBJ1-1
CASRGQKDTEAFF
>TRBV3-1|TRBJ2-2
CASSQVDSPRELFF
>TRBV5-1|TRBJ2-7
CASSYPGTSVEQYF
>TRBV12-3/TRBV12-4|TRBJ1-2
CASSFAGAWSGYTF
>TRBV5-1|TRBJ1-2
CASSLTGADYGYTF
>TRBV2|TRBJ1-2
CASSDRKTGAYGYTF
>TRBV5-6|TRBJ2-7
CASSRQTGILSYEQYF
>TRBV5-1|TRBJ1-1
CASSLLGGPDTEAFF
>TRBV7-2|TRBJ1-2
CASSSGAPFGYTF
>TRBV6-5|TRBJ2-3
CASSYSRGGRADTQYF
>TRBV27|TRBJ2-3
CASSTKGLARAVSSADTQYF
>TRBV27|TRBJ1-5
CASSPGDRVGRQPQHF
>TRBV6-1|TRBJ1-4
CASRRGSNEKLFF
>TRBV28|TRBJ1-5
CASSLGRYINQPQHF
>TRBV7-2|TRBJ2-1
CASSLVREQFF
>TRBV28|TRBJ2-5
CASTSSGGLGETQYF
>TRBV7-4|TRBJ2-1
CASSLEVLGGSSSYNEQFF
>TRBV6-1|TRBJ2-1
CASSRVPGQGSRMNEQFF
>TRBV5-5|TRBJ2-1
CASSFSQGGWNEQFF
>TRBV7-9|TRBJ2-3
CASSLKGRDTDTQYF
>TRBV3-1|TRBJ2-7
CASSQRLLAGSYEQYF
>TRBV5-1|TRBJ2-1
CASRGRGSDNNEQFF